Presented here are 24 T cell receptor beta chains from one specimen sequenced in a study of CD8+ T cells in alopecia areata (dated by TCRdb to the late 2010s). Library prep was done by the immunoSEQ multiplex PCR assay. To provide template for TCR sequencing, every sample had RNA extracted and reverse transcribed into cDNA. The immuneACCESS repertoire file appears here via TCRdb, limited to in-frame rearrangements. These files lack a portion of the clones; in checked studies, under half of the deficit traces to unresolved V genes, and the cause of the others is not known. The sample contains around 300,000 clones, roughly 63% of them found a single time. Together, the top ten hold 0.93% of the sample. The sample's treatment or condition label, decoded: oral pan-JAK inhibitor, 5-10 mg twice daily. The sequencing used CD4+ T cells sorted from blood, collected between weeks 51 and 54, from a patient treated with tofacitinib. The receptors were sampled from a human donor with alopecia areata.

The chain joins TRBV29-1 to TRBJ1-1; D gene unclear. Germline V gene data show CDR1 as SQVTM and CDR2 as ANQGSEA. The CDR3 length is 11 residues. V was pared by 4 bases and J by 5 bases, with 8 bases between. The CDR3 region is CSVVSGTEAFF. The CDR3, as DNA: TGCAGCGTTGTTTCTGGAACTGAAGCTTTCTTT.

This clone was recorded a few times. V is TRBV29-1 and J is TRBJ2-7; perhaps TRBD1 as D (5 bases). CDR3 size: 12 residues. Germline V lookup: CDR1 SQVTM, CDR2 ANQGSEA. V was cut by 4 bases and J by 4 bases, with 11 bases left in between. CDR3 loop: CSVGSGPYEQYF. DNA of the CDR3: TGCAGCGTTGGGTCAGGGCCTTACGAGCAGTACTTC.

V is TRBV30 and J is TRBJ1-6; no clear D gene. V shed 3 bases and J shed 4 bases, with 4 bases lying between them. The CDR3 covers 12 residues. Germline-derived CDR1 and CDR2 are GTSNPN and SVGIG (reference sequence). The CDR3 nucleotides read TGTGCCTGGAGACAGTATAATTCACCCCTCCACTTT. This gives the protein CAWRQYNSPLHF.

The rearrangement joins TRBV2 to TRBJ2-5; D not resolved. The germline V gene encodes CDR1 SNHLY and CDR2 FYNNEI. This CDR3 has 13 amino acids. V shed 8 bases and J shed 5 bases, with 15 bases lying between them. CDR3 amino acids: CASVAGYRETQYF. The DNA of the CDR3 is TGTGCCAGCGTAGCAGGATATAGGGAGACCCAGTACTTC.

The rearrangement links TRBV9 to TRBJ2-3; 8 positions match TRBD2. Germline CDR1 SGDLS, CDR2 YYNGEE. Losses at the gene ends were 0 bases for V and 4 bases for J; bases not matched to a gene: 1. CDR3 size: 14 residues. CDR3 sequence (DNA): TGTGCCAGCAGCGTAGGACTAGCGTCAGATACGCAGTATTTT. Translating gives CASSVGLASDTQYF.

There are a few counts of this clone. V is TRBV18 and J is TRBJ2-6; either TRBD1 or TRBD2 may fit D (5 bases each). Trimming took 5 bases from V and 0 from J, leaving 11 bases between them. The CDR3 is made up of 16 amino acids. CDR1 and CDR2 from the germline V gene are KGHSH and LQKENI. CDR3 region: CASSTGQGSGANVLTF. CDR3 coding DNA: TGTGCCAGCTCAACGGGGCAGGGCTCTGGGGCCAACGTCCTGACTTTC. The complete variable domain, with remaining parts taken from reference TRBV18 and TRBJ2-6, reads NAGVMQNPRHLVRRRGQEARLRCSPMKGHSHVYWYRQLPEEGLKFMVYLQKENIIDESGMPKERFSAEFPKEGPSILRIQQVVRGDSAAYFCASSTGQGSGANVLTFGAGSRLTVL.

The CDR3 here is CASSAREGDEQFF. CDR3 bases: TGTGCCAGCAGTGCCAGGGAGGGCGATGAGCAGTTCTTC. The V call is TRBV2, the J call TRBJ2-1; 7 positions match TRBD2. V trimming: 4 bases; J trimming: 8 bases; junction bases outside the gene matches: 5. The CDR3 is made up of 13 amino acids. Germline loops: CDR1 SNHLY, CDR2 FYNNEI. The entire variable domain, with the rest obtained from reference TRBV2 and TRBJ2-1, is as follows: EPEVTQTPSHQVTQMGQEVILRCVPISNHLYFYWYRQILGQKVEFLVSFYNNEISEKSEIFDDQFSVERPDGSNFTLKIRSTKLEDSAMYFCASSAREGDEQFFGPGTRLTVL.

The CDR3 coding sequence is TGTGCCAGCAGCTTAGTAACCCTTGACACAGATACGCAGTATTTT. It encodes CASSLVTLDTDTQYF. The chain links TRBV13 to TRBJ2-3; D is undetermined. Germline lookup yields CDR1 PRHDT and CDR2 FYEKMQ (reference sequence). V was cut by 1 base and J by 2 bases, with 10 bases left in between. CDR3 length: 15 amino acids.

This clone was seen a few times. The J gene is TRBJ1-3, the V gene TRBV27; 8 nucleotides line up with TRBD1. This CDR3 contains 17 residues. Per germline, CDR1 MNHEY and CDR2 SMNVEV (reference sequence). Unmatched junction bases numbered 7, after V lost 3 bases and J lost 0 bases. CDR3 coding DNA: TGTGCCAGCAGTTTCTCCGGGACAGGAAGCTCTGGAAACACCATATATTTT. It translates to CASSFSGTGSSGNTIYF.

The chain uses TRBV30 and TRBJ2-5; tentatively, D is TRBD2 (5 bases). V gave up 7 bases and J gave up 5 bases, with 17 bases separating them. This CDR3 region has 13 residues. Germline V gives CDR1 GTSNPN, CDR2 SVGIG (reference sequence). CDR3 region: CASRLYPGETQYF. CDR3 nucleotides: TGTGCCTCCCGACTCTACCCGGGGGAGACCCAGTACTTC.

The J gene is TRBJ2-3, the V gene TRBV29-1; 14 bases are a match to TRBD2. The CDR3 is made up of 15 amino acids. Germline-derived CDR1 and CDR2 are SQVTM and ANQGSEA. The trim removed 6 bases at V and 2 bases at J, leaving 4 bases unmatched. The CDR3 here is CSVETSGGVTDTQYF. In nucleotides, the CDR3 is TGCAGCGTGGAGACTAGCGGGGGGGTCACAGATACGCAGTATTTT.

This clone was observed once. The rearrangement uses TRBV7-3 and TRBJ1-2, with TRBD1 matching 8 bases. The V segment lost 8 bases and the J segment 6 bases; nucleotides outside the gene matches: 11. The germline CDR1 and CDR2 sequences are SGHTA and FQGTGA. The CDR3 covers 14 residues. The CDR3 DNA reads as TGTGCCAGCTCCCCGGGCAGGGGGCTAAATGGCTACACCTTC. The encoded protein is CASSPGRGLNGYTF.

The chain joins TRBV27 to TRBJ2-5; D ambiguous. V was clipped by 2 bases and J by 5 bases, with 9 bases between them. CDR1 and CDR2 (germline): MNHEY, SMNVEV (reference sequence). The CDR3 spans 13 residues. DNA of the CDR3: TGTGCCAGCAGTTTAGAACGCGACGAGACCCAGTACTTC. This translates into CASSLERDETQYF.

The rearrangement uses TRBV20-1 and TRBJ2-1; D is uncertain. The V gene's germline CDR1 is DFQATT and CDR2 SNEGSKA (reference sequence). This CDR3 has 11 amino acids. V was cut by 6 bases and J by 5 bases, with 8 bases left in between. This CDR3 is CSAVLDNEQFF. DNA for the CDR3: TGCAGTGCGGTTTTGGACAATGAGCAGTTCTTC.

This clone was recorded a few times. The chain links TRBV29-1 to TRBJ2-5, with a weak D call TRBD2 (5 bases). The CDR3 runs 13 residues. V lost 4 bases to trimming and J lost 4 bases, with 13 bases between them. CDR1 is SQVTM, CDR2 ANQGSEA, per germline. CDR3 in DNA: TGCAGCGTTGCTTCTGTCCGGGGAGAGACCCAGTACTTC. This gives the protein CSVASVRGETQYF.

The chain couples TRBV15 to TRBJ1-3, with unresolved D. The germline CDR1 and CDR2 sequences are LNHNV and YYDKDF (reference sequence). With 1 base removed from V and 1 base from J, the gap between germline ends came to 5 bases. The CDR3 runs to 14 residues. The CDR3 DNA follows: TGTGCCACCAGCAGAGTTAAATCTGGAAACACCATATATTTT. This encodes CATSRVKSGNTIYF.

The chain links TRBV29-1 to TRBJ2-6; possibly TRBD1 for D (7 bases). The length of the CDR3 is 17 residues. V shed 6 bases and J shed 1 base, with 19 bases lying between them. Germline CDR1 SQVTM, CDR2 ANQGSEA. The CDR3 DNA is TGCAGCGTCCGAGGAGGGACAGTGGCTTCTGGGGCCAACGTCCTGACTTTC. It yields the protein CSVRGGTVASGANVLTF.

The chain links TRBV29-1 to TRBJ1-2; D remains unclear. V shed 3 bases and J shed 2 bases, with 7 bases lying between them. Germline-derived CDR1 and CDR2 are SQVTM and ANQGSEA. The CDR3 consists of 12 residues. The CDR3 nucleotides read TGCAGCGTTGATCCCAGGAACTATGGCTACACCTTC. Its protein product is CSVDPRNYGYTF.

DNA for the CDR3: TGTGCCAGCAGTTACTTCGGTTCACCCCTCCACTTT. Its translation: CASSYFGSPLHF. The chain joins TRBV6-5 to TRBJ1-6, with D unclear. The CDR3 runs 12 residues. Germline V gene lookup returns CDR1 MNHEY and CDR2 SVGAGI. Trimming cost V 1 base and J 9 bases, with 4 bases left between them.

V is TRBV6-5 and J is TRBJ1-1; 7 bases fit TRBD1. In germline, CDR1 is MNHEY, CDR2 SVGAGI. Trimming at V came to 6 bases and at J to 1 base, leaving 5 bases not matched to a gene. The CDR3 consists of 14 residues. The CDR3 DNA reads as TGTGCCAGCAGCCTACAGGGGAGGAACACTGAAGCTTTCTTT. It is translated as CASSLQGRNTEAFF.

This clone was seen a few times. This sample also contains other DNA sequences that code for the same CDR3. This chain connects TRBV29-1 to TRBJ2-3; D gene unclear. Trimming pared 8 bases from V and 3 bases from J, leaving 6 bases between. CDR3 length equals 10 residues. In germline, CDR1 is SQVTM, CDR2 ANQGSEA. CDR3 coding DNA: TGCAGCACTAATACAGATACGCAGTATTTT. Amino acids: CSTNTDTQYF.

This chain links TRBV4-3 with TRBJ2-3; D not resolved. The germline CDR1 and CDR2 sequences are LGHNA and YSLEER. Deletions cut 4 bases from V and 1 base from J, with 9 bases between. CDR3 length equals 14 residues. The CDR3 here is CASSLAMGTDTQYF. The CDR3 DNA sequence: TGCGCCAGCAGCCTGGCGATGGGCACAGATACGCAGTATTTT.

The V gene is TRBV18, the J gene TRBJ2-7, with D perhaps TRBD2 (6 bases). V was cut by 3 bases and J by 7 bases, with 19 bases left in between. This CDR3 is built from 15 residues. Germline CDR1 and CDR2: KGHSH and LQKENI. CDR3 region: CASSPSRQGGEEQYF. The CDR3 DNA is TGTGCCAGCTCACCCTCAAGGCAGGGCGGGGAAGAGCAGTACTTC.

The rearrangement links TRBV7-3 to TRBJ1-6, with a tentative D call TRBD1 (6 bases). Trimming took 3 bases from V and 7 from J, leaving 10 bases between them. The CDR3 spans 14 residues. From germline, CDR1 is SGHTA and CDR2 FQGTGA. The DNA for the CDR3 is TGTGCCAGCAGCTTGCAGCAGGGGAATTCACCCCTCCACTTT. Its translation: CASSLQQGNSPLHF.